These 3 T cell receptor beta chains were sequenced from one sample in a study of cytomegalovirus exposure and HLA in healthy donors. PCR amplification relied on 60 Vbeta primers (plus 13 Jbeta primers). This table comes from immunoSEQ multiplex PCR, and its TCRdb copy is limited to in-frame clones, with some not included. The sample has 150,000 to 200,000 clones, approximately 80% seen once. Specimen: PBMCs. The receptors were gathered from a woman aged 40 to 50 in good health and CMV-seronegative.

The rearrangement links TRBV7-8 to TRBJ2-7; 14 nucleotides agree with TRBD2. The germline V gene has CDR1 SGHVS and CDR2 FQNEAQ. The CDR3 has 14 amino acids. Trimming at V came to 6 bases and at J to 7 bases, leaving 5 bases not matched to a gene. The CDR3 here is CASRQRLAGGEQYF. CDR3 DNA: TGTGCCAGCAGACAAAGACTAGCGGGAGGGGAGCAGTACTTC. The variable domain in full, completed from reference TRBV7-8 and TRBJ2-7, reads GAGVSQSPRYKVAKRGQDVALRCDPISGHVSLFWYQQALGQGPEFLTYFQNEAQLDKSGLPSDRFFAERPEGSVSTLKIQRTQQEDSAVYLCASRQRLAGGEQYFGPGTRLTVT.

The chain has TRBV28 and TRBJ2-2; D is uncertain. The V gene lost 6 bases and the J gene lost 4 bases, with 6 bases spanning the gap. The germline gives CDR1 MDHEN, CDR2 SYDVKM. The CDR3 is made up of 12 amino acids. DNA of the CDR3: TGTGCCAGCAGCCTGTCCACCGGGGAGCTGTTTTTT. Its protein product is CASSLSTGELFF.

The chain joins TRBV5-4 to TRBJ2-2; D ambiguous. This CDR3 spans 15 amino acids. Germline CDR1 and CDR2: SGHNT and YYREEE (reference sequence). Trimming removed 2 bases at V and 8 bases at J, with 16 bases between. The CDR3 sequence: CASSFKVAAIGELFF. CDR3 sequence (DNA): TGTGCCAGCAGCTTTAAGGTGGCGGCTATTGGGGAGCTGTTTTTT.